This section outlines one T cell receptor (beta chain) sequence together with its context. Its antigen is as yet unknown. This record belongs to a study of shared clonotypes between healthy human individuals. It was at deep level that the assay was run. In the original workflow: ImmunoSEQ yielded junction-only sequences lacking quality scores, so filtering differed. Produced via immunoSEQ multiplex PCR; TCRdb's table is partial and in-frame only. V, J and clone size are taken as reported in that table, and D and trimming were inferred from the DNA itself. The sample lists approximately 2.4 million clones; 90% to 96% were seen once. Between the trimmed V and J ends, which lost 2 bases and 3 bases, there was a span of 17 bases. The CDR3 has 16 amino acids. Germline-derived CDR1 and CDR2 are MNHEY and SVGAGI. Findings and caveats of the study: Naive CD4 clonotypes overlapped across several donors at approximately 5.3%.

The sequence was collected from a man aged 18 to 30 in good health. The sample taken for sequencing was naive CD4+ T cells sorted from blood. Subset indicated: CD45RA+ positively selected. The rearrangement joins TRBV6-5 to TRBJ2-7; perhaps TRBD1 as D (6 bases). The CDR3 spells CASSYRTADSLYEQYF. Here the CDR3 DNA reads TGTGCCAGCAGTTACCGGACAGCCGACTCCCTCTACGAGCAGTACTTC.